A selection of T cell receptor beta chains follows, all from one sample in a study of graft-versus-host responses after intestinal transplantation. Clones were sequenced by immunoSEQ multiplex PCR, and TCRdb holds only the in-frame ones, with some missing. The sample includes over 100,000 clones, about 95% of them seen just once. These receptors are not linked to any known antigen. The material sequenced was unstimulated CD8+ T cells sorted from spleen or lymph node cells, taken before intestinal transplant. The origin of the receptors is a human donor who received an intestinal transplant. Each CDR3 is given without its conserved first and last residue. Each record gives: V gene, D gene, CDR3 protein. D genes are given only for firm matches.

>TRBV4-2|NA
ASSQEAGIGNQPQH
>TRBV15|NA
ATSSRDPYGYT
>TRBV15|TRBD1
ATSRDGGQGAPGYT
>TRBV7-2|TRBD1
ASSPSLSGGMEAF
>TRBV19|NA
ASNDVSGETFSTDTQY
>TRBV5-8|NA
ASSLVLQGTGEQF
>TRBV7-6|TRBD2
ASSPLPGLAGREQY
>TRBV4-1|TRBD2
ASSTRVVFSSGMIYEQY
>TRBV9|NA
ASSVVGGYSTDTQY
>TRBV5-1|NA
ASSFVGLSSYEQY
>TRBV10-1|NA
ASSEKQIPDQPQH
>TRBV19|TRBD1
ASSTTGTGDEPQH
>TRBV4-3|NA
ASSQDRRTGSYEQY
>TRBV30|NA
AWSRGENQPQH
>TRBV28|NA
AKGQMDSNQPQH
>TRBV29-1|TRBD1
SAWTGPYEQY
>TRBV2|TRBD1
ASSEPGTGTYEQY
>TRBV13|NA
ASSLASTGSYEQY
>TRBV28|TRBD1
ASSFGDRLIYEQY
>TRBV7-9|NA
ASIDPGHRNEKLF
>TRBV28|TRBD1
ASSPQGLHGYT
>TRBV29-1|NA
SVDGSRDSIDYEQF
>TRBV27|TRBD2
ASGGYGTSGKDSSGANVLT
>TRBV7-2|TRBD2
ASSGRLAVSALKLF
>TRBV11-2|TRBD2
ASSPGSSGRSEQY
>TRBV15|TRBD2
ATRGGSSYNEQF
>TRBV10-3|NA
AIRTGLTADKNIQY
>TRBV4-1|NA
ASSRALTGTDTQY
>TRBV7-3|TRBD1
ASSSGQGADTQY
>TRBV23-1|NA
ASTPRTANPDYEQY
>TRBV7-7|NA
ASSPGMGMAEGPYYNEQF
>TRBV14|TRBD1
ASSGTGYTEAF
>TRBV4-1|TRBD1
ASSHPRPGRGRSTEAF
>TRBV7-9|NA
ASSFVSHGAEAF
>TRBV5-1|NA
ASSSALASPTDTQY
>TRBV4-3|TRBD2
ASSWGSGRGETQY
>TRBV19|NA
ASSNHGGEALKSYEQY
>TRBV28|NA
ASSFAIWVESYEQY
>TRBV5-6|NA
ASSPGGHYEQY
>TRBV28|NA
ASSQQGYSSYEQY
>TRBV6-5|NA
ASSIGTTYGYT
>TRBV27|TRBD2
ASSLFSGSSYEQY
>TRBV19|NA
ASKASGGSYNEQF
>TRBV7-9|NA
ASTAAPDEQY
>TRBV7-9|TRBD1
ASSIDRGRANEQF
>TRBV4-3|NA
ASSQEGEYEQF
>TRBV4-3|TRBD2
ASSQDGAGQRGDTQY
>TRBV9|TRBD2
ASSVFSGTLAYNEQF
>TRBV6-5|NA
ASSYFLGTTDTQY
>TRBV19|NA
ASSHLGALDGYT
>TRBV19|NA
ASSRGGYEQY
>TRBV29-1|TRBD1
SARTGGTYEQY
>TRBV4-3|NA
ASSPYTENYGYT
>TRBV7-9|NA
ASSLLPTLSAPRIEAF
>TRBV10-3|NA
AIRVTKIEAPYYNEQF
>TRBV28|TRBD1
ASTMTGGVEKLF
>TRBV29-1|TRBD2
SAPGLAVYNEQF
>TRBV5-1|NA
ASSLGGEYEQY
>TRBV28|NA
ASTAVQGQAGELF
>TRBV7-3|TRBD2
ASSLGLAGYNEQF